This section outlines one TCR beta chain sequence together with its context. Profiling relied on immunoSEQ multiplex PCR, and the TCRdb table lists in-frame clones only, not all of them. The sample lists roughly 27,000 clones, approximately 91% seen once, with around an eighth in the top ten. These data originate in a study of control samples from healthy donors and cancer patients. There are 12 residues in the CDR3. The trim removed 7 bases at V and 3 bases at J, leaving 6 bases unmatched. Per the germline V gene, CDR1 is SQVTM and CDR2 is ANQGSEA. The rearrangement links TRBV29-1 to TRBJ2-7; TRBD1 agrees at 7 bases. The TCR was taken from a man aged 50 or older with lung cancer. Sequencing used PBMCs. Here the CDR3 reads CSAQQGFYEQYF. CDR3 bases: TGCAGCGCCCAACAGGGGTTCTACGAGCAGTACTTC.